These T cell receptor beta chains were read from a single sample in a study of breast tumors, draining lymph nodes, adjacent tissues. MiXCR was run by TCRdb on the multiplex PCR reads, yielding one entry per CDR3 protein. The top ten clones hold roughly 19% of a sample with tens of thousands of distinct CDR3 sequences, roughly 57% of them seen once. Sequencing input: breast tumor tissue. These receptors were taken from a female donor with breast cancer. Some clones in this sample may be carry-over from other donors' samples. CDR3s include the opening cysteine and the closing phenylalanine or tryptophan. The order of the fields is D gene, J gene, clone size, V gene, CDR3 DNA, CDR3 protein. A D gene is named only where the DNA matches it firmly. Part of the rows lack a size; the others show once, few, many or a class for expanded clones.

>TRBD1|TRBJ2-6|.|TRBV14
TGTGCCAGCAGCCAAGATGACGGCAGGGGGCTATTTTTTGCTGGGGCCAACGTCCTGACTTTC
CASSQDDGRGLFFAGANVLTF
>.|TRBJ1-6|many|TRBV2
TGTGCCAGCAGACGACAGGACCATAATTCACCCCTCCACTTT
CASRRQDHNSPLHF
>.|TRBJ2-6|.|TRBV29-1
TGCAGCGTTGACCAGTGGGACGTCCTGACTTTC
CSVDQWDVLTF
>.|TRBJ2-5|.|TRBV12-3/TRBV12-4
TGTGCCAGCGAACGGGGAGGAGAGGAGACCCAGTACTTC
CASERGGEETQYF
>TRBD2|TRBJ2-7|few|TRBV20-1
TGCAGTGCTAGAGGACCCCGGACTAGTCGTTACGAGCAGTACTTC
CSARGPRTSRYEQYF
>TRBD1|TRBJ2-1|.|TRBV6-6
TGTGCCAGCAGTAGACCGGGACAGGGGGAATTAAGGCAGTTCTTC
CASSRPGQGELRQFF
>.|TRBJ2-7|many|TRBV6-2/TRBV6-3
TGTGCCAGCAGTCGCCGGGAATTCTACGAGTGGCAGTACTTC
CASSRREFYEWQYF
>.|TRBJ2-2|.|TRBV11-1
TGTGCCAGCAGCCTGGGACGGGAAAACACCGGGGAGCTGTTTTTT
CASSLGRENTGELFF
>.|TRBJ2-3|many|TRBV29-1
TGCAGCGTTGAAGCTGCCCGGGGCGCAGATACGCAGTATTTT
CSVEAARGADTQYF
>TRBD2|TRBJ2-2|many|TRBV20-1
TGCAGTGCTCCCAGGGCGGGGGGACCGAACACCGGGGAGCTGTTTTTT
CSAPRAGGPNTGELFF
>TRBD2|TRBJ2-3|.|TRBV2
TGTGCCAGCATGGCTGGGCTAGCGGGGGATGCCACAGATACGCAGTATTTT
CASMAGLAGDATDTQYF
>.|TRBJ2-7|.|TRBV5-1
TGCGCCAGCAGACAGGGTGTTACCTACGAGCAGTACTTC
CASRQGVTYEQYF
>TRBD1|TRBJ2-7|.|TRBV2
TGTGCCAGCAGTGAAGTGACAGGGGGCCGATACGAGCAGTACTTC
CASSEVTGGRYEQYF
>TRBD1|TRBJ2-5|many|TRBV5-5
TGTGCCAGCAGCCGACAGGGGCGAGAGACCCAGTACTTC
CASSRQGRETQYF
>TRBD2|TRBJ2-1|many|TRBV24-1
TGTGCCACCAGTGATTTCCCTAGGACTAGCGGGGGCCCCCTCAATGAGCAGTTCTTC
CATSDFPRTSGGPLNEQFF
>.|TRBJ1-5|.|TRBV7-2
.
CASSFYICSARDWGGPGQPQHF
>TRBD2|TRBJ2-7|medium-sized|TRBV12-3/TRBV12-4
TGTGCCAGCAGCTTGCCCGCGGGGGGAGAGCAGTACTTC
CASSLPAGGEQYF
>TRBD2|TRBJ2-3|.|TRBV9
TGTGCCAGTAGTGCCGGGGGGGCCACAGATACGCAGTATTTT
CASSAGGATDTQYF
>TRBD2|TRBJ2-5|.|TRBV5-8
TGTGCCAGCACCAATCTAGCGGGAGGTCAGGGGGAGACCCAGTACTTC
CASTNLAGGQGETQYF
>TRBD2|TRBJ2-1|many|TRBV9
TGTGCCAGCAGCGCTCTCCTAGCGGGGGGTTACAATGAGCAGTTCTTC
CASSALLAGGYNEQFF
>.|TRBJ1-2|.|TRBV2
TGTGCCAGCAGTGTGAATAGGGGCTACTATGGCTACACCTTC
CASSVNRGYYGYTF
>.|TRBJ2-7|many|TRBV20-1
TGCAGTGCTAGAGAAGACTCCTACGAGCAGTACTTC
CSAREDSYEQYF
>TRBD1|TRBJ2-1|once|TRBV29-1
TGCAGCGTGGGAAACGGGGACAGGGGGAGGGATGCGCTCTTC
CSVGNGDRGRDALF
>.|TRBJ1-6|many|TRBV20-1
TGCAGTGCTACCGGGCGGAACCCCTGGAATTCACCCCTCCACTTT
CSATGRNPWNSPLHF
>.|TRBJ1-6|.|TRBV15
TGTGCTACCGCGGGGGGGAGTCCCTATAATTCACCCCTCCACTTT
CATAGGSPYNSPLHF
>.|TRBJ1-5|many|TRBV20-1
TGCAGTGCTAGGAGACAGCTCAATCAGCCCCAGCATTTT
CSARRQLNQPQHF
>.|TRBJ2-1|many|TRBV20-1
TGCAGTGCTAGAGATCGAGTCGAGAATTACAATGAGCAGTTCTTC
CSARDRVENYNEQFF
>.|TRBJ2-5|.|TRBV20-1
TGCAGTGCTTGGGGGCAGCAAGAGACCCAGTACTTC
CSAWGQQETQYF
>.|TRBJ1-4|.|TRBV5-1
TGCGCCAGCAGCTTAGGGGGACCCAATGAAAAACTGTTTTTT
CASSLGGPNEKLFF
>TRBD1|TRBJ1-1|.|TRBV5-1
TGCGCCAGCAGCGACAGGGGAGGGGACACTGAAGCTTTCTTT
CASSDRGGDTEAFF
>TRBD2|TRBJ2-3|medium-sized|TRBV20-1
TGCAGTGCAAGCCCTACTAGCGGGGGGCCTAGAGATACGCAGTATTTT
CSASPTSGGPRDTQYF
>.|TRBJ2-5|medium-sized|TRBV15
TGTGCCACCAGCAGCCCCTTCTCGGGACGCCGCCAAGAGACCCAGTACTTC
CATSSPFSGRRQETQYF
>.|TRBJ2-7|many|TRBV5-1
TGCGCCAGCAGCTCGGACACAGACTCCTACGAGCAGTACTTC
CASSSDTDSYEQYF
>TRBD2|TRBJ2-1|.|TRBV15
TGTGCCACCAGCAGTAGGACTAGAAATGAGCAGTTCTTC
CATSSRTRNEQFF
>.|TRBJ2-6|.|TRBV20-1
TGCAGTGCTAGAGGTGACACGGGAGAGGGGGCCGGGGCCAACGTCCTGACTTTC
CSARGDTGEGAGANVLTF
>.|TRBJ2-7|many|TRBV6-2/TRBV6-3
TGTGCCAGCAGTTACTCTGCCTACGAGCAGTACTTC
CASSYSAYEQYF
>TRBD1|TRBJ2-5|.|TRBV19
TGTGCCAGTAGTAAGTGGGACAGGGAGACCCAGTACTTC
CASSKWDRETQYF
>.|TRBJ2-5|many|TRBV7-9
TGTGCCAGCAGCTTTGGGTGGGCAGCCCAAGAGACCCAGTACTTC
CASSFGWAAQETQYF
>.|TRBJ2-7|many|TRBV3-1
TGTGCCAGCAGCCACGCCCGGGGTAGCGTTGGCTACGAGCAGTACTTC
CASSHARGSVGYEQYF
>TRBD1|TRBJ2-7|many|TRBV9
TGTGCCAGCAGCGCCGGGACAGGGGTTAACGAGCAGTACTTC
CASSAGTGVNEQYF
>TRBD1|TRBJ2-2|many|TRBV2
TGTGCCAGCAGTCCGTTCATAGGACAGGGGGTATCCGGGGAGCTGTTTTTT
CASSPFIGQGVSGELFF
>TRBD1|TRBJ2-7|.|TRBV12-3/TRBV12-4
TGTGCCAGTCAGGGACAGTCCCTTCTCGGAGGCTACGAGCAGTACTTC
CASQGQSLLGGYEQYF
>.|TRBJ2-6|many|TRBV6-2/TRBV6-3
TGTGCCAGCAGCTCCGGGGTTGACTCTGGGGCCAACGTCCTGACTTTC
CASSSGVDSGANVLTF